This is a list of T cell receptor beta chains from one sample in a study of identifying expanded T cells in peripheral blood. Clones were read by immunoSEQ multiplex PCR, and TCRdb kept only the in-frame ones, dropping some. The sample includes under 95,000 clones, 89% of them seen just once. The specimen was blood. The source of these receptors is a person aged 18 to 75 in good health. Each CDR3 is given without its conserved first and last residue. Size is omitted from some rows. Given values are once, few, many or a class for expanded clones.

clone size: once; V gene: TRBV7-8; J gene: TRBJ2-4; CDR3 protein: ASSLVGAAKNIQY
clone size: NA; V gene: TRBV11-2; J gene: TRBJ2-3; CDR3 protein: ASSRAPDTQY
clone size: few; V gene: TRBV19; J gene: TRBJ2-7; CDR3 protein: ASRDIAEYEQY
clone size: NA; V gene: TRBV28; J gene: TRBJ1-1; CDR3 protein: ASSYRYWGVNTEAF
clone size: NA; V gene: TRBV10-3; J gene: TRBJ2-3; CDR3 protein: AISDGTDTQY
clone size: NA; V gene: TRBV14; J gene: TRBJ1-1; CDR3 protein: ASSLQRTGAEAF
clone size: NA; V gene: TRBV15; J gene: TRBJ2-5; CDR3 protein: ATSRRGLAGEGTQY
clone size: NA; V gene: TRBV5-4; J gene: TRBJ2-3; CDR3 protein: ASSLDTDTQY
clone size: few; V gene: TRBV4-1; J gene: TRBJ2-7; CDR3 protein: ASSQVLAGTYEQY
clone size: NA; V gene: TRBV9; J gene: TRBJ2-1; CDR3 protein: ASSAPGYEQF
clone size: NA; V gene: TRBV7-2; J gene: TRBJ2-7; CDR3 protein: ASSSGGLADYEQY
clone size: NA; V gene: TRBV10-3; J gene: TRBJ2-7; CDR3 protein: AISEKHEQY
clone size: NA; V gene: TRBV6-1; J gene: TRBJ2-4; CDR3 protein: ASSLAGGAKNIQY
clone size: NA; V gene: TRBV10-3; J gene: TRBJ2-7; CDR3 protein: AISEVGVPYEQY
clone size: NA; V gene: TRBV9; J gene: TRBJ2-3; CDR3 protein: ASSLPEGPTAGGPLDTQY
clone size: few; V gene: TRBV9; J gene: TRBJ2-7; CDR3 protein: ASSGEGGRAQEQY
clone size: NA; V gene: TRBV5-4; J gene: TRBJ2-5; CDR3 protein: ASSQGLAGESETQY
clone size: NA; V gene: TRBV20-1; J gene: TRBJ2-7; CDR3 protein: SARPYEQY
clone size: NA; V gene: TRBV18; J gene: TRBJ2-5; CDR3 protein: ASSQGAEETQY
clone size: NA; V gene: TRBV7-2; J gene: TRBJ2-5; CDR3 protein: ASSPPGLLQETQY
clone size: NA; V gene: TRBV5-4; J gene: TRBJ2-1; CDR3 protein: ASSLEAQVEQF
clone size: NA; V gene: TRBV6-1; J gene: TRBJ1-2; CDR3 protein: ASSTRLYGYT
clone size: NA; V gene: TRBV5-1; J gene: TRBJ2-3; CDR3 protein: ASSLGGGGTDTQY
clone size: NA; V gene: TRBV9; J gene: TRBJ1-4; CDR3 protein: ASSPGAANEKLF
clone size: NA; V gene: TRBV11-2; J gene: TRBJ1-2; CDR3 protein: ASSLGAIVNGYT
clone size: NA; V gene: TRBV7-2; J gene: TRBJ1-2; CDR3 protein: ASSIQGTGYGYT
clone size: NA; V gene: TRBV6-6; J gene: TRBJ2-7; CDR3 protein: ASRSTGLNEQY
clone size: NA; V gene: TRBV6-5; J gene: TRBJ1-4; CDR3 protein: ATGTAPNEKLF
clone size: few; V gene: TRBV11-2; J gene: TRBJ1-2; CDR3 protein: ASSLGQATQGNYGYT
clone size: NA; V gene: TRBV19; J gene: TRBJ2-3; CDR3 protein: ASSPDSLRDTQY
clone size: NA; V gene: TRBV7-2; J gene: TRBJ2-5; CDR3 protein: ASSLEGAGTGKETQY
clone size: NA; V gene: TRBV10-3; J gene: TRBJ2-3; CDR3 protein: AIRHSPTSTDTQY
clone size: NA; V gene: TRBV9; J gene: TRBJ2-7; CDR3 protein: ASSAGPGPQYEQY
clone size: once; V gene: TRBV7-2; J gene: TRBJ1-3; CDR3 protein: ASSLGVAGRSGNTIY
clone size: few; V gene: TRBV29-1; J gene: TRBJ2-5; CDR3 protein: SVAARAQETQY
clone size: NA; V gene: TRBV5-4; J gene: TRBJ2-5; CDR3 protein: ASSVVFQETQY
clone size: NA; V gene: TRBV6-5; J gene: TRBJ1-3; CDR3 protein: ASRPSFGNTIY
clone size: NA; V gene: TRBV5-1; J gene: TRBJ2-7; CDR3 protein: ASRWTSGSSYEQY
clone size: once; V gene: TRBV2; J gene: TRBJ2-7; CDR3 protein: ASGSGGTYEQY
clone size: NA; V gene: TRBV11-2; J gene: TRBJ2-1; CDR3 protein: ASSLEGASSYNEQF
clone size: NA; V gene: TRBV14; J gene: TRBJ1-2; CDR3 protein: ASSPGQAVYT
clone size: NA; V gene: TRBV23-1; J gene: TRBJ1-4; CDR3 protein: ASSQVPRPKGSLPEKLF
clone size: NA; V gene: TRBV6-5; J gene: TRBJ2-3; CDR3 protein: ASSRGLAGAGTQY
clone size: NA; V gene: TRBV7-9; J gene: TRBJ2-3; CDR3 protein: ASSLRGGTDTQY
clone size: few; V gene: TRBV2; J gene: TRBJ2-2; CDR3 protein: ASSELGVGDTGELF
clone size: NA; V gene: TRBV11-2; J gene: TRBJ2-7; CDR3 protein: ASRSTVGGVHEQY
clone size: once; V gene: TRBV2; J gene: TRBJ1-2; CDR3 protein: ASIWSPSNYGYT
clone size: once; V gene: TRBV5-1; J gene: TRBJ1-6; CDR3 protein: ASSLTGIYSPLH
clone size: NA; V gene: TRBV9; J gene: TRBJ2-3; CDR3 protein: ASSVVGLAADTQY
clone size: once; V gene: TRBV7-2; J gene: TRBJ2-7; CDR3 protein: ASSLAQVGLHEQY
clone size: NA; V gene: TRBV7-2; J gene: TRBJ2-2; CDR3 protein: ASSRYTGELF
clone size: NA; V gene: TRBV6-5; J gene: TRBJ2-5; CDR3 protein: ASSYSDGETQY
clone size: NA; V gene: TRBV5-6; J gene: TRBJ2-3; CDR3 protein: ASSLVGTGQTQY
clone size: NA; V gene: TRBV5-1; J gene: TRBJ2-5; CDR3 protein: ASSFVGGGVLETQY
clone size: NA; V gene: TRBV6-4; J gene: TRBJ1-6; CDR3 protein: ASSQGGQGFYPLH
clone size: NA; V gene: TRBV7-6; J gene: TRBJ1-1; CDR3 protein: ASSHPNTEAF